The 6 T cell receptor beta chains in this list originate from one sample, sequenced in a study of cytomegalovirus exposure and HLA in healthy donors. Measured with immunoSEQ multiplex PCR; TCRdb has only the in-frame clones, and not every one. This table has under 250,000 clones, about 83% appearing once. The source material was PBMCs. The receptors originated from a man aged 18 to 35 in good health and CMV-seronegative.

The V and J genes are TRBV4-1 and TRBJ1-2; 7 positions agree with TRBD1. Germline CDR1 reads MGHRA; CDR2 reads YSYEKL. V shed 4 bases, J shed 2 bases, and the junction held 7 bases outside the gene matches. The CDR3 is 15 residues long. CDR3 DNA sequence: TGCGCCAGCAGCCCCCGGGACAGTCAAAACTATGGCTACACCTTC. Its protein is CASSPRDSQNYGYTF.

The rearrangement uses TRBV9 and TRBJ2-3; maybe TRBD2 (6 bases). Trimming pared 2 bases from V and 2 bases from J, leaving 15 bases between. The germline V gene encodes CDR1 SGDLS and CDR2 YYNGEE. The CDR3 runs 16 residues. The CDR3: CASSVLGLPDTDTQYF. The CDR3 DNA reads TGTGCCAGCAGCGTCTTGGGACTGCCTGACACAGATACGCAGTATTTT.

V gene TRBV27 combines with J gene TRBJ2-7, with D maybe TRBD2 (6 bases). The CDR3 spans 15 residues. Trimming pared 3 bases from V and 0 bases from J, leaving 12 bases between. CDR1 MNHEY and CDR2 SMNVEV come from the germline V gene (reference sequence). The CDR3 sequence: CASSFSGTGSYEQYF. DNA of the CDR3: TGTGCCAGCAGTTTCTCCGGGACTGGCTCCTACGAGCAGTACTTC.

Here the CDR3 DNA reads TGTGCCAGCAGTGACCCGGGACTCCAAGAGACCCAGTACTTC. It yields the protein CASSDPGLQETQYF. V is TRBV6-5 and J is TRBJ2-5; D might be TRBD2 (6 bases). This CDR3 contains 14 residues. In germline, CDR1 is MNHEY, CDR2 SVGAGI. V lost 5 bases, J lost 1 base, and 11 bases lay in between.

The count of this clone is one. This sequence joins TRBV7-2 and TRBJ2-7, with TRBD2 matching over 7 bases. Germline V CDR1 and CDR2: SGHTA, FQGNSA. V shed 0 bases, J shed 5 bases, and the junction held 13 bases outside the gene matches. This CDR3 contains 17 residues. Here the CDR3 DNA reads TGTGCCAGCAGCTTAGCGGGGGGGTCGATAGTGTCCGACGAGCAGTACTTC. Amino acid sequence: CASSLAGGSIVSDEQYF.

CDR3 DNA sequence: TGTGCCAGCAGCTTGAGTGGCTCTGGAAACACCATATATTTT. Protein product: CASSLSGSGNTIYF. The chain employs TRBV11-2 and TRBJ1-3; D uncertain. V was shortened by 3 bases and J by 0 bases, with 6 bases between the two germline ends. CDR1 is SGHAT, CDR2 FQNNGV, per germline. The CDR3 contains 14 residues.